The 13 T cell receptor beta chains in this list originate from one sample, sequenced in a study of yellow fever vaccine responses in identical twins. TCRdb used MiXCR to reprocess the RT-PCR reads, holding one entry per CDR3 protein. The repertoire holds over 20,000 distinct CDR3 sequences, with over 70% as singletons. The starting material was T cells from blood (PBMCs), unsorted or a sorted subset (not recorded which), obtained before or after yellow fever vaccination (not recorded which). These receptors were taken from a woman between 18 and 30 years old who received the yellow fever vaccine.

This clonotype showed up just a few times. The chain's CDR3 is CASTSTSGSLNTQYF. The CDR3 DNA sequence: TGTGCCAGTACCTCGACTTCTGGGAGTTTGAATACGCAGTATTTT. The chain combines TRBV19 with TRBJ2-3; D might be TRBD2 (5 bases). Germline V gives CDR1 LNHDA, CDR2 SQIVND (reference sequence). There are 15 residues in the CDR3. With 7 bases removed from V and 7 bases from J, the gap between germline ends came to 21 bases. Based on the CDR3 plus reference TRBV19 and TRBJ2-3, the full variable domain is DGGITQSPKYLFRKEGQNVTLSCEQNLNHDAMYWYRQDPGQGLRLIYYSQIVNDFQKGDIAEGYSVSREKKESFPLTVTSAQKNPTAFYLCASTSTSGSLNTQYFGPGTRLTVL.

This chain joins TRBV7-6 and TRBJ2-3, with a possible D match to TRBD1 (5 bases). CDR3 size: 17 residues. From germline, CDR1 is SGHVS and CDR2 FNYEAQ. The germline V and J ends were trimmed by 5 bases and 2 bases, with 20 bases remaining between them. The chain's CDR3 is CASSNPFGASSTDTQYF. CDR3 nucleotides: TGTGCCAGCAGCAACCCCTTTGGGGCCTCTTCCACAGATACGCAGTATTTT. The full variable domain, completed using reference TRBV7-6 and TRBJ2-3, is GAGVSQSPRYKVTKRGQDVALRCDPISGHVSLYWYRQALGQGPEFLTYFNYEAQQDKSGLPNDRFSAERPEGSISTLTIQRTEQRDSAMYRCASSNPFGASSTDTQYFGPGTRLTVL.

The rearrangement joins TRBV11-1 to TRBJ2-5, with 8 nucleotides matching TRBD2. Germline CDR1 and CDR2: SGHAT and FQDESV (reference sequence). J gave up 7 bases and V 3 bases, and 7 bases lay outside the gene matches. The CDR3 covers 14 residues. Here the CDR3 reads CASSFAGGLRTQYF. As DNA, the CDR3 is TGTGCCAGCAGCTTTGCGGGGGGCCTTCGGACCCAGTACTTC. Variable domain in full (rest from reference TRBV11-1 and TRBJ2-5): EAEVAQSPRYKITEKSQAVAFWCDPISGHATLYWYRQILGQGPELLVQFQDESVVDDSQLPKDRFSAERLKGVDSTLKIQPAELGDSAMYLCASSFAGGLRTQYFGPGTRLLVL.

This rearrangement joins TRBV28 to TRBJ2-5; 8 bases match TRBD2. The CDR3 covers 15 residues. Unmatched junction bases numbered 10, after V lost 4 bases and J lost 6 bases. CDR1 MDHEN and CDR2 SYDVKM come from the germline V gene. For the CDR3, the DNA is TGTGCCAGCAGTTCCTACGGACTAGCTGGGAAGACCCAGTACTTC. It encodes CASSSYGLAGKTQYF. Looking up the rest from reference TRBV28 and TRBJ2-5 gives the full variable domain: DVKVTQSSRYLVKRTGEKVFLECVQDMDHENMFWYRQDPGLGLRLIYFSYDVKMKEKGDIPEGYSVSREKKERFSLILESASTNQTSMYLCASSSYGLAGKTQYFGPGTRLLVL.

CDR3 residues: CASSPPDRPKVGNTIYF. In nucleotides, the CDR3 is TGTGCCAGCTCACCACCGGACAGGCCTAAGGTCGGAAACACCATATATTTT. The chain links TRBV18 to TRBJ1-3; TRBD1 agrees at 7 bases. V shed 0 bases and J 4 bases; nucleotides not matched to a gene: 9. Germline-derived CDR1 and CDR2 are KGHSH and LQKENI. The CDR3 totals 17 residues.

CDR3 protein: CASSRRTETGELFF. In nucleotides, the CDR3 is TGTGCCAGCAGCCGACGGACAGAAACCGGGGAGCTGTTTTTT. The chain joins TRBV11-2 to TRBJ2-2, with D possibly matching TRBD1 (6 bases). Trimming left V 5 bases short and J 5 bases short, with 12 bases between. Germline V gene lookup returns CDR1 SGHAT and CDR2 FQNNGV. The CDR3 is 14 residues long.

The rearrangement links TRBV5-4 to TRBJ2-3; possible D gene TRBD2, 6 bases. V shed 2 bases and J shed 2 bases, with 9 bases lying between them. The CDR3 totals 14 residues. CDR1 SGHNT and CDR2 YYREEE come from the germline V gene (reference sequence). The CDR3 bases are TGTGCCAGCAGCTTCGGGAGCCCCACAGATACGCAGTATTTT. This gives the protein CASSFGSPTDTQYF. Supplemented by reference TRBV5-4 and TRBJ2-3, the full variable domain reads ETGVTQSPTHLIKTRGQQVTLRCSSQSGHNTVSWYQQALGQGPQFIFQYYREEENGRGNFPPRFSGLQFPNYSSELNVNALELDDSALYLCASSFGSPTDTQYFGPGTRLTVL.

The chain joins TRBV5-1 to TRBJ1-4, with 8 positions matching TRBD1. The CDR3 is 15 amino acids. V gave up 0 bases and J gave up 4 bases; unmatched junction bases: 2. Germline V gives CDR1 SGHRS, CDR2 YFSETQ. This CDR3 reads CASSLGDRNNEKLFF. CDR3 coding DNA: TGCGCCAGCAGCTTGGGGGACAGGAATAATGAAAAACTGTTTTTT.

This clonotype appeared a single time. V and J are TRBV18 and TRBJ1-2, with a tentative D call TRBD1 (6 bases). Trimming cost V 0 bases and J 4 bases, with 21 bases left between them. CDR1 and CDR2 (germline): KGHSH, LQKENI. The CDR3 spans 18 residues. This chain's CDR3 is CASSPPGGGQQASYGYTF. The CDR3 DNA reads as TGTGCCAGCTCACCACCTGGCGGGGGCCAGCAAGCCTCCTATGGCTACACCTTC.

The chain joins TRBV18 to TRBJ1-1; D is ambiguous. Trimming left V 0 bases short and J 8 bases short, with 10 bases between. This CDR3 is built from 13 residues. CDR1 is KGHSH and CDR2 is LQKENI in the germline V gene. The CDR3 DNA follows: TGTGCCAGCTCACCACCGTCAAAGGGCGAAGCTTTCTTT. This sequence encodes CASSPPSKGEAFF.

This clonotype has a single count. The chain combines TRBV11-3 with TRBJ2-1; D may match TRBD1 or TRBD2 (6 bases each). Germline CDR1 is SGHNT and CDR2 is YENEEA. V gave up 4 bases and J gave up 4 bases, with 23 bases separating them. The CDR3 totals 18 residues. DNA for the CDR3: TGTGCCAGCAGCTCCCCCGGGGAGCGGAGGGGGGCTTACAATGAGCAGTTCTTC. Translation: CASSSPGERRGAYNEQFF.

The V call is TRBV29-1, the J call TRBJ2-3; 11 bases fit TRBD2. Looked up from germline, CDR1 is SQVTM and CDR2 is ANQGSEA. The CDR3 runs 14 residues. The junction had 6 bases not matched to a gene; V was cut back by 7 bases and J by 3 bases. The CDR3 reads CSEQLAGETDTQYF. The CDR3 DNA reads TGCAGCGAGCAACTAGCGGGGGAGACAGATACGCAGTATTTT.

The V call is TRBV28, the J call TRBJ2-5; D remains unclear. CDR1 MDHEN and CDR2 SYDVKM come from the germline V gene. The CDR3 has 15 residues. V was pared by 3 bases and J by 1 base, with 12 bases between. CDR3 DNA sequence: TGTGCCAGCAGTTTGGCAAGGACCCCCCAAGAGACCCAGTACTTC. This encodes CASSLARTPQETQYF.